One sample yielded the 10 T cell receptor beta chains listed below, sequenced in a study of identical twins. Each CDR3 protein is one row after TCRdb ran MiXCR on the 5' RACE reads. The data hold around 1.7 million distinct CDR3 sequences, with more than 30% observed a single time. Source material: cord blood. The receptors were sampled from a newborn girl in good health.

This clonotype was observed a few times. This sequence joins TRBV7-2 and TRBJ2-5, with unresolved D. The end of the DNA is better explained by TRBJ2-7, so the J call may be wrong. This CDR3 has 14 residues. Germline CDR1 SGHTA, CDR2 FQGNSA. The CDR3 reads CASSLVPISHEQYF. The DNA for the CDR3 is TGTGCCAGCAGCTTAGTGCCTATATCCCACGAGCAGTACTTC.

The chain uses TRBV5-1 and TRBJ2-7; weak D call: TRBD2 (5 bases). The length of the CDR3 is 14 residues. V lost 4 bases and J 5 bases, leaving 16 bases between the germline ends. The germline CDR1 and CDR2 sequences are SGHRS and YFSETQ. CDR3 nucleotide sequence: TGCGCCAGCAGCCTGGTGGCGGGTTCAGACGAGCAGTACTTC. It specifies CASSLVAGSDEQYF.

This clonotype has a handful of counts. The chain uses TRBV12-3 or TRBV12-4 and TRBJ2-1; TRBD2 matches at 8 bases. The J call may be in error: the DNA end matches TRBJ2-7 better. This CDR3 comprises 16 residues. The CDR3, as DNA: TGTGCCAGCAGTTTAGTATCACTAGCGGCCCCCAATGAGCAGTACTTC. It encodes CASSLVSLAAPNEQYF.

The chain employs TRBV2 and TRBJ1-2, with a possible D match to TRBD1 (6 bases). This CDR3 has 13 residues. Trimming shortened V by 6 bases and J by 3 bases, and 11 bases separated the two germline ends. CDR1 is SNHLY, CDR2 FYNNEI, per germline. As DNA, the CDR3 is TGTGCCAGCAGACAAACAGGGTACTATGGCTACACCTTC. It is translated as CASRQTGYYGYTF.

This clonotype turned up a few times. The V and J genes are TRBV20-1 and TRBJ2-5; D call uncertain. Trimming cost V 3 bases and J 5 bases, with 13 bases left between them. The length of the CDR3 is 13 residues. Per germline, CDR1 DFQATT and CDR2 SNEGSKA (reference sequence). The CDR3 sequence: CSASYDPPETQYF. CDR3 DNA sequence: TGCAGTGCTAGTTACGACCCGCCGGAGACCCAGTACTTC.

CDR3 bases: TGTGCCAGCAGCAGGACTAGCGGCTTCTACAATGAGCAGTACTTC. Encoded protein: CASSRTSGFYNEQYF. The genes are TRBV28 and TRBJ2-7; TRBD2 agrees at 10 bases. In germline, CDR1 is MDHEN, CDR2 SYDVKM. The CDR3 is made up of 15 amino acids. Trimming cost V 6 bases and J 7 bases; bases outside gene matches: 12.

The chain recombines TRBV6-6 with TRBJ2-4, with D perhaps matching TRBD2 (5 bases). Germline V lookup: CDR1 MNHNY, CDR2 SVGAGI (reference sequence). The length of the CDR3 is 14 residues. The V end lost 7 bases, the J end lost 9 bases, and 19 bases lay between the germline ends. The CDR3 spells CASTPNSRVSIQYF. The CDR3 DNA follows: TGTGCCAGCACCCCAAACTCGAGGGTGAGCATTCAGTACTTC.

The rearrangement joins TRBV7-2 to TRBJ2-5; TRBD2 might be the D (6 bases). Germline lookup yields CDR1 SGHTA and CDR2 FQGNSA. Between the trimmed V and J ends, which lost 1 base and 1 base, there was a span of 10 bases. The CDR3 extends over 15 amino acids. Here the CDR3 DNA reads TGTGCCAGCAGCTTAGTCGGGAGTAGCCAAGAGACCCAGTACTTC. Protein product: CASSLVGSSQETQYF.

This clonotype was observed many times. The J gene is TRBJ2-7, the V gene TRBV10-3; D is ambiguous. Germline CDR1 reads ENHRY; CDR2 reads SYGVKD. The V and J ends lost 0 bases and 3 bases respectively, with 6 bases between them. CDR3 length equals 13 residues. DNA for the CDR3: TGTGCCATCAGTGAGTCTAGTTTCTACGAGCAGTACTTC. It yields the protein CAISESSFYEQYF.

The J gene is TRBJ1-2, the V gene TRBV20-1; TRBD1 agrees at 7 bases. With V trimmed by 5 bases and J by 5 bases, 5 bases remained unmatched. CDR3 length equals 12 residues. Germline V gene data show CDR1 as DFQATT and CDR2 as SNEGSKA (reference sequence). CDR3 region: CSAGTDLYGYTF. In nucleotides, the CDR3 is TGCAGTGCTGGGACAGACTTATATGGCTACACCTTC.